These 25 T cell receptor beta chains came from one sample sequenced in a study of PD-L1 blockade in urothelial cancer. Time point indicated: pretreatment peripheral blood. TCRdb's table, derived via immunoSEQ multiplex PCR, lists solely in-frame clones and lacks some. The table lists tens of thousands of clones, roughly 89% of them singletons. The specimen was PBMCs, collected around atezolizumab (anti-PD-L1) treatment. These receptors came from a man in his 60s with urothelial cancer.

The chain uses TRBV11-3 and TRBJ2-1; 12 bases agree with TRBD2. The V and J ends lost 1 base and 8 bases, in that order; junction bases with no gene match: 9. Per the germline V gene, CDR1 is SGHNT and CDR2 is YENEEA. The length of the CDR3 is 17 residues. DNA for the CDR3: TGTGCCAGCAGCTTAGGTTTTGGACTAGCGGGAATCTATGAGCAGTTCTTC. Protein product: CASSLGFGLAGIYEQFF.

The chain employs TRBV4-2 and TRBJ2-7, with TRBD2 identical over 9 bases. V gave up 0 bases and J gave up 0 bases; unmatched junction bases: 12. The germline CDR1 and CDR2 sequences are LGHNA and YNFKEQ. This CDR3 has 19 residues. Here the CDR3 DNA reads TGTGCCAGCAGCCAAGACTTACCAGCGGGGGGAGTGGGCTCCTACGAGCAGTACTTC. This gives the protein CASSQDLPAGGVGSYEQYF.

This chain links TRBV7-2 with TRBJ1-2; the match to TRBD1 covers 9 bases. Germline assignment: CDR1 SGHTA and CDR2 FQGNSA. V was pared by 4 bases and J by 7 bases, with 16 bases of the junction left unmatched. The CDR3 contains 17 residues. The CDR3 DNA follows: TGTGCCAGCAGCTCTATATCGGGACAGGGCTCCTTCGGTGGCTACACCTTC. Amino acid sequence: CASSSISGQGSFGGYTF.

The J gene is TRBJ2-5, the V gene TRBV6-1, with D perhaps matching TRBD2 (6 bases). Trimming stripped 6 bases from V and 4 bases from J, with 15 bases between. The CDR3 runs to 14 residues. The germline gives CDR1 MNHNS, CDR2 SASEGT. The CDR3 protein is CASRGNGGRETQYF. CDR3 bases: TGTGCCAGCAGGGGGAACGGAGGGAGAGAGACCCAGTACTTC.

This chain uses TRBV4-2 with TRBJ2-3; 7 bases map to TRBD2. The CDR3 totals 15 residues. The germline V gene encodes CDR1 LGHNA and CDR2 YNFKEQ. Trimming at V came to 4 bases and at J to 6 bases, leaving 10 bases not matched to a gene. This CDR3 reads CASSRLAGVRDTQYF. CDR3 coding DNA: TGTGCCAGCAGCCGACTCGCGGGAGTCAGGGATACGCAGTATTTT.

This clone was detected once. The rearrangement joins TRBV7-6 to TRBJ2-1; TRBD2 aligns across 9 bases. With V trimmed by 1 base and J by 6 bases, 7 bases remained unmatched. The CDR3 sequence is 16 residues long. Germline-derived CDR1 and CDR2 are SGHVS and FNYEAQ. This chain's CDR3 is CASSLDLAGAPNEQFF. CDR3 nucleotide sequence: TGTGCCAGCAGCTTAGATTTAGCGGGGGCTCCCAATGAGCAGTTCTTC.

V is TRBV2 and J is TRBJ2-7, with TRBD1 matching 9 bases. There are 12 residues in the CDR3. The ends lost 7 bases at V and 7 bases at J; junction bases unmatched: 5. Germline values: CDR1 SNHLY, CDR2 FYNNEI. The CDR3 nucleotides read TGTGCCAGCAAGACGGACAGGGGAGAGCAGTACTTC. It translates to CASKTDRGEQYF.

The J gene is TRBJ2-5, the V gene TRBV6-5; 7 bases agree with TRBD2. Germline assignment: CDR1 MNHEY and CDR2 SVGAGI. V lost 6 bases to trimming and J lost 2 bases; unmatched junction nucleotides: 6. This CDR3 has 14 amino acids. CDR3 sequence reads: CASSQSGTQETQYF. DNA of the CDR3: TGTGCCAGCAGCCAGAGCGGGACTCAAGAGACCCAGTACTTC.

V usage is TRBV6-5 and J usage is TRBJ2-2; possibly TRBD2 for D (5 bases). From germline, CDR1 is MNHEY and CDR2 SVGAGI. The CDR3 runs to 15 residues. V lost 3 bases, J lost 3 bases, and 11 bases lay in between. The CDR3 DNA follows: TGTGCCAGCAGTTATGGGCGGGCCGACACCGGGGAGCTGTTTTTT. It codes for CASSYGRADTGELFF.

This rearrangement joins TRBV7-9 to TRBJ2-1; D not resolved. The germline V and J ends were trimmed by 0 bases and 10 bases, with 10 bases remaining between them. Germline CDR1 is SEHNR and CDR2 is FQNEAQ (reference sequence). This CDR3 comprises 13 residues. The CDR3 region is CASSLAGSLEQFF. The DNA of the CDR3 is TGTGCCAGCAGCTTAGCGGGCAGTTTGGAGCAGTTCTTC.

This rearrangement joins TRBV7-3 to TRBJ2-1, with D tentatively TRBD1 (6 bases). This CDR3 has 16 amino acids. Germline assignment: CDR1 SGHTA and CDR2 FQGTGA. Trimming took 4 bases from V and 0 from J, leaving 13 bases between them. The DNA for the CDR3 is TGTGCCAGCAGCTCGAGCAGGGGTAACTCCTACAATGAGCAGTTCTTC. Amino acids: CASSSSRGNSYNEQFF.

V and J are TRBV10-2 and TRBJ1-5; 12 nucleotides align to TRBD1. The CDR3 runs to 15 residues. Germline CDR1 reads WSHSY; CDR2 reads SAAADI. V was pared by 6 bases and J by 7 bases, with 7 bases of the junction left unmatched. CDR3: CASRPGQGAQQPQHF. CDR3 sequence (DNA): TGCGCCAGCAGACCGGGACAGGGGGCGCAGCAGCCCCAGCATTTT.

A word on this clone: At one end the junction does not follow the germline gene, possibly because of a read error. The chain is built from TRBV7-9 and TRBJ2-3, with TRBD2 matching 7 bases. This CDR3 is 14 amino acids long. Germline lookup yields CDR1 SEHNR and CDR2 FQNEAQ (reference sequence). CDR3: CASSLMGAGDSPHF. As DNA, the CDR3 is TGTGCCAGCAGCTTGATGGGCGCGGGGGACTCCCCGCATTTT.

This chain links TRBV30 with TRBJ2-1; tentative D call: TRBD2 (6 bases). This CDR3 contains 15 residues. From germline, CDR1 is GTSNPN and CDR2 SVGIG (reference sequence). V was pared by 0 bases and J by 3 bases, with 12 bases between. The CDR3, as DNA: TGTGCCTGGAGTGTTGGAGGGTCTGGCTACAATGAGCAGTTCTTC. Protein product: CAWSVGGSGYNEQFF.

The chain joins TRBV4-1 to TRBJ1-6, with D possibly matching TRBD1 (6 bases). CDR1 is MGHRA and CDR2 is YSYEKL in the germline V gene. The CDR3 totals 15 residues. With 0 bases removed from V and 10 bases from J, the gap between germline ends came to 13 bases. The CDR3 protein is CASSQEFGQTSPLHF. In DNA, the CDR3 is TGCGCCAGCAGCCAAGAGTTTGGACAGACATCACCCCTCCACTTT.

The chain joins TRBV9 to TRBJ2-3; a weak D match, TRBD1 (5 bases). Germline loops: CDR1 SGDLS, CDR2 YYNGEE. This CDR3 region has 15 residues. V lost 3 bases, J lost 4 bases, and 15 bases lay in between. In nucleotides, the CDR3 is TGTGCCAGCAGCGAGGGGCAGACAACAGCAGATACGCAGTATTTT. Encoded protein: CASSEGQTTADTQYF.

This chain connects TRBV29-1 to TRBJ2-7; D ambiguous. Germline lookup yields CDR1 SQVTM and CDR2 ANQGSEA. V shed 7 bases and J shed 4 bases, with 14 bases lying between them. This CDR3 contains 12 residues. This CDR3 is CSADVGQYEQYF. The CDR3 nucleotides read TGCAGCGCCGATGTGGGCCAATACGAGCAGTACTTC.

The CDR3 protein is CASSQDSGMNTEAFF. The CDR3 DNA follows: TGTGCCAGCAGCCAAGATTCAGGGATGAACACTGAAGCTTTCTTT. V gene TRBV14 combines with J gene TRBJ1-1; possibly TRBD1 for D (5 bases). Germline CDR1 and CDR2: SGHDN and FVKESK. The CDR3 runs 15 residues. The V gene lost 0 bases and the J gene lost 0 bases, with 8 bases spanning the gap. The variable domain in full, with the rest retrieved from reference TRBV14 and TRBJ1-1, is EAGVTQFPSHSVIEKGQTVTLRCDPISGHDNLYWYRRVMGKEIKFLLHFVKESKQDESGMPNNRFLAERTGGTYSTLKVQPAELEDSGVYFCASSQDSGMNTEAFFGQGTRLTVV.

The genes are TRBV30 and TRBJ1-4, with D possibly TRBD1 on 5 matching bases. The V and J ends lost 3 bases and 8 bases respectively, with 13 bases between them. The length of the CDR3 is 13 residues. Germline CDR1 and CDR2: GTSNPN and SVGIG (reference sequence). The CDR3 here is CAWSQGAGEKLFF. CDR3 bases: TGTGCCTGGAGCCAAGGGGCTGGCGAAAAACTGTTTTTT. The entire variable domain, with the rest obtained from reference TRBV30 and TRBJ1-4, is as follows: SQTIHQWPATLVQPVGSPLSLECTVEGTSNPNLYWYRQAAGRGLQLLFYSVGIGQISSEVPQNLSASRPQDRQFILSSKKLLLSDSGFYLCAWSQGAGEKLFFGSGTQLSVL.

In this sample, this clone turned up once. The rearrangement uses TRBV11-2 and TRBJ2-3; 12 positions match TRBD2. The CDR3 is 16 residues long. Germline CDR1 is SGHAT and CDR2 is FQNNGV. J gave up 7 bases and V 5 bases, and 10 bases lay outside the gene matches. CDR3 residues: CASSASSGGAGNTQYF. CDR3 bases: TGTGCCAGCAGCGCGTCTAGCGGGGGGGCGGGGAATACGCAGTATTTT.

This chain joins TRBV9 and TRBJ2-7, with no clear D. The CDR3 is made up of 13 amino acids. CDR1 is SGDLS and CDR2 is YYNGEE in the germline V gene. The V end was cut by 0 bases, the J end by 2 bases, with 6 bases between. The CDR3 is CASSVADTYEQYF. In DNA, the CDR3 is TGTGCCAGCAGCGTAGCCGACACCTACGAGCAGTACTTC.

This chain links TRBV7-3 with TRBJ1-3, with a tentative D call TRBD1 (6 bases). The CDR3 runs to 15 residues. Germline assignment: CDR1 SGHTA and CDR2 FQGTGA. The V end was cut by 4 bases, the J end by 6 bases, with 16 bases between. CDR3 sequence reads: CASSSRRGAVNTIYF. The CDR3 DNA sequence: TGTGCCAGCAGCTCACGCCGGGGGGCGGTAAACACCATATATTTT.

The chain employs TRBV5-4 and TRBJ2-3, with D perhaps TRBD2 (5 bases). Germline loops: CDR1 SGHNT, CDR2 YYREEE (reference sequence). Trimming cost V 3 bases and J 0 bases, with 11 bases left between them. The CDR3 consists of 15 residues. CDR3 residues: CASSSGRDSTDTQYF. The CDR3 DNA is TGTGCCAGCAGCTCCGGACGGGATAGCACAGATACGCAGTATTTT.

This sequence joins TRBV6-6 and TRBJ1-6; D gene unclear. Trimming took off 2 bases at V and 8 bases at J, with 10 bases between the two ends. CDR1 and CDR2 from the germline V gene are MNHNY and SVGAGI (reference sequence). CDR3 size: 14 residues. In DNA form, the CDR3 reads TGTGCCAGCAGTTACGTGAGGGAAGATTCACCCCTCCACTTT. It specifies CASSYVREDSPLHF.

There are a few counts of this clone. The CDR3 reads CASSRGQGLETQYF. The CDR3 DNA reads TGCGCCAGCAGCCGAGGACAGGGCTTAGAGACCCAGTACTTC. J is TRBJ2-5 and V is TRBV4-1; TRBD1 matches at 8 bases. Germline CDR1 reads MGHRA; CDR2 reads YSYEKL. This CDR3 has 14 amino acids. After removal of 4 bases from V and 4 bases from J, the junction contained 5 bases not matched to a gene.